This T cell receptor (beta chain) is from a study of CD8 T cells in Susac syndrome. RNA in amounts of roughly 0.45 to 1 ug was reverse transcribed with random hexamers. The amplification used immunoSEQ multiplex PCR on TCR beta CDR3; it spanned 54 Vbeta and 13 Jbeta. In TCRdb, the immunoSEQ multiplex PCR reads were re-called with MiXCR into one record per CDR3 protein. Here the sample spans about 250,000 distinct CDR3 sequences, about 93% being singletons. The CDR3 totals 16 residues. The germline V gene has CDR1 MGHDK and CDR2 SYGVNS. The V and J ends lost 9 bases and 3 bases respectively, with 23 bases between them. CD8+ and CD4+ T cells taken from blood had their TCR beta sequenced. Negative magnetic isolation gave CD8+ and CD4+ cells; FACS enriched CD8+ TEMRA.

The chain uses TRBV25-1 and TRBJ1-1; no firm D call. Sequenced material: CD4+ T cells from PBMCs. The sequence derives from a human donor with multiple sclerosis. The CDR3 reads CARTSGEIGEYTEAFF. The CDR3 region has the DNA TGTGCCAGGACAAGCGGGGAAATCGGGGAGTACACTGAAGCTTTCTTT.